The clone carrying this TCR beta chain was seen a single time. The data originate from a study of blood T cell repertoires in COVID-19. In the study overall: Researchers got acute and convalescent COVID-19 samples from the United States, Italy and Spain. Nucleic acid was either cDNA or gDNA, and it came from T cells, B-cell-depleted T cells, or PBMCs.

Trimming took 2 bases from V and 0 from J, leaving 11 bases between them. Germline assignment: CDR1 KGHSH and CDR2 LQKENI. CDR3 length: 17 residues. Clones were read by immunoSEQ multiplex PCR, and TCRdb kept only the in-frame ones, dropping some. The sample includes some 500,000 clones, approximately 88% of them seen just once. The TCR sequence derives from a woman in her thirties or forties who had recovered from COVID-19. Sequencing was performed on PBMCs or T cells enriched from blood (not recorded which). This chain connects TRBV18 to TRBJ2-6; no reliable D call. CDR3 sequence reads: CASSPLDAGSGANVLTF. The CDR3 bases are TGTGCCAGCTCACCATTGGATGCAGGCTCTGGGGCCAACGTCCTGACTTTC.